These 25 T cell receptor beta chains originate from one sample sequenced in a study of CD8 T cells in ankylosing spondylitis. A single record per CDR3 protein comes from TCRdb applying MiXCR to the 5' RACE reads. The sample consists of 150,000 to 200,000 distinct CDR3 sequences, approximately 32% of them appearing once. Input material: synovial fluid, either unsorted or a sorted T cell fraction (not recorded which). These receptors all come from a male donor with ankylosing spondylitis.

This clonotype was observed a few times. The chain combines TRBV12-3 or TRBV12-4 with TRBJ2-7, with TRBD2 matching over 11 bases. V lost 5 bases and J lost 7; bases outside the gene matches: 13. The CDR3 spans 16 residues. The chain's CDR3 is CASSPATTSGVWEQYF. CDR3 bases: TGTGCCAGCAGTCCTGCAACGACTAGCGGGGTGTGGGAGCAGTACTTC.

This clonotype was detected a few times. The chain has TRBV7-2 and TRBJ2-1; 9 nucleotides match TRBD1. Germline V lookup: CDR1 SGHTA, CDR2 FQGNSA. The J segment lost 3 bases and the V segment lost 5 bases, leaving 8 bases of the junction unmatched. CDR3 length: 16 residues. The CDR3 nucleotides read TGTGCCAGCAGCAGAAAACCGGGACAGGGCTACAATGAGCAGTTCTTC. Its protein is CASSRKPGQGYNEQFF.

This chain links TRBV10-2 with TRBJ1-2, with 8 bases aligning to TRBD1. The CDR3 has 16 residues. CDR1 WSHSY and CDR2 SAAADI come from the germline V gene. V lost 0 bases and J lost 5; bases outside the gene matches: 8. CDR3 residues: CASSESSPGGLYGYTF. The CDR3, as DNA: TGCGCCAGCAGTGAGTCGAGCCCAGGGGGCTTGTATGGCTACACCTTC.

The chain employs TRBV6-1 and TRBJ1-4, with D possibly matching TRBD1 (6 bases). Germline values: CDR1 MNHNS, CDR2 SASEGT. Trimming took off 6 bases at V and 8 bases at J, with 16 bases between the two ends. CDR3 length equals 14 residues. CDR3 nucleotides: TGTGCCAGCAGCCCTAAACAGGGTAGCGAAAAACTGTTTTTT. It encodes CASSPKQGSEKLFF.

This clonotype has more than one count but fewer than ten. The V and J genes are TRBV29-1 and TRBJ1-1, with TRBD1 matching over 9 bases. CDR1 SQVTM and CDR2 ANQGSEA come from the germline V gene. V trimming: 6 bases; J trimming: 2 bases; junction bases outside the gene matches: 4. The CDR3 runs 13 residues. The CDR3 DNA reads as TGCAGCGTCCTGACAGGGGGTAACACTGAAGCTTTCTTT. Its protein product is CSVLTGGNTEAFF.

This clonotype was counted only a few times. V is TRBV11-1 and J is TRBJ2-7, with 12 nucleotides matching TRBD2. Germline CDR1 SGHAT, CDR2 FQDESV (reference sequence). V lost 5 bases to trimming and J lost 3 bases; unmatched junction nucleotides: 14. The CDR3 spans 18 residues. CDR3 nucleotides: TGTGCCAGCAGCCCCCAGACTAGCGGGAGCTCCCCACTCTACGAGCAGTACTTC. It translates to CASSPQTSGSSPLYEQYF.

The V call is TRBV3-1, the J call TRBJ2-3; TRBD2 matches 11 bases. Germline loops: CDR1 LGHDT, CDR2 YNNKEL (reference sequence). The CDR3 covers 15 residues. V trimming: 5 bases; J trimming: 8 bases; junction bases outside the gene matches: 9. CDR3 residues: CASSAGTSGPGTQYF. The DNA of the CDR3 is TGTGCCAGCAGCGCCGGGACTAGCGGCCCGGGTACGCAGTATTTT.

The chain carries TRBV6-2 or TRBV6-3 and TRBJ2-2; 7 positions match TRBD2. J lost 0 bases, V lost 8 bases, and 3 bases had no gene match. The CDR3 sequence is 14 residues long. CDR1 MNHEY and CDR2 SVGEGT come from the germline V gene. The CDR3 DNA reads as TGTGCCAGCCATGGGACTACGAACACCGGGGAGCTGTTTTTT. Translation: CASHGTTNTGELFF.

This clonotype was seen repeatedly, ten times or more. The chain is built from TRBV12-3 or TRBV12-4 and TRBJ2-2; perhaps TRBD2 as D (6 bases). The CDR3 has 15 amino acids. The ends were cut back, 3 bases at V and 5 bases at J, with 13 bases in the middle. The CDR3 DNA reads as TGTGCCAGCAGTTTGTGGGGCAGCGGGACCGGGGAGCTGTTTTTT. Translated: CASSLWGSGTGELFF.

This clonotype showed up just a few times. J is TRBJ2-3 and V is TRBV15, with a weak D call TRBD1 (6 bases). Trimming left V 0 bases short and J 4 bases short, with 26 bases between. There are 20 residues in the CDR3. CDR1 is LNHNV and CDR2 is YYDKDF in the germline V gene (reference sequence). CDR3 loop: CATSRDRKDGGGFLADTQYF. In DNA, the CDR3 is TGTGCCACCAGCAGAGATCGAAAAGATGGGGGCGGGTTCTTGGCAGATACGCAGTATTTT.

This clonotype showed up just a few times. This chain connects TRBV6-1 to TRBJ2-7; 16 bases line up with TRBD2. CDR1 and CDR2 (germline): MNHNS, SASEGT. The CDR3 loop spans 17 amino acids. The V and J ends lost 7 bases and 2 bases, in that order; junction bases with no gene match: 8. DNA of the CDR3: TGTGCCAGCATCCGAGGGACTAGCGGGGGGGCCCCCTACGAGCAGTACTTC. It encodes CASIRGTSGGAPYEQYF.

This clonotype turned up a few times. The rearrangement links TRBV29-1 to TRBJ1-3; D might be TRBD1 (6 bases). The CDR3 runs 13 residues. The germline V gene has CDR1 SQVTM and CDR2 ANQGSEA. V was pared by 4 bases and J by 7 bases, with 14 bases between. The CDR3 loop is CSVARGIGNTIYF. Here the CDR3 DNA reads TGCAGCGTTGCGAGGGGGATAGGTAACACCATATATTTT.

This clonotype was seen a few times. The V and J genes are TRBV18 and TRBJ2-1, with D perhaps assigned TRBD1 or TRBD2 (5 bases each). V lost 2 bases to trimming and J lost 5 bases, with 16 bases between them. Per the germline V gene, CDR1 is KGHSH and CDR2 is LQKENI. The CDR3 covers 16 residues. CDR3 in DNA: TGTGCCAGCTCACCATCCGGGACCCTCCTCAACAATGAGCAGTTCTTC. Encoded protein: CASSPSGTLLNNEQFF.

The rearrangement joins TRBV7-9 to TRBJ2-7; D is undetermined. The V end was cut by 1 base, the J end by 4 bases, with 5 bases between. Germline CDR1 SEHNR, CDR2 FQNEAQ (reference sequence). The CDR3 runs to 12 residues. Here the CDR3 reads CASSLGEYEQYF. As DNA, the CDR3 is TGTGCCAGCAGCTTAGGGGAATACGAGCAGTACTTC.

This chain uses TRBV6-5 with TRBJ2-7; the match to TRBD2 covers 7 bases. The CDR3 contains 12 residues. Germline V gives CDR1 MNHEY, CDR2 SVGAGI. Trimming removed 0 bases from V and 12 bases from J; junction bases left unmatched: 5. In DNA, the CDR3 is TGTGCCAGCAGTTACTCGGGAGGGGCTGTGTACTTC. It is translated as CASSYSGGAVYF.

Many counts were recorded for this clonotype. The chain is built from TRBV28 and TRBJ2-1; TRBD2 is a possible D gene (7 bases). The CDR3 contains 15 residues. From germline, CDR1 is MDHEN and CDR2 SYDVKM. Trimming stripped 7 bases from V and 7 bases from J, with 20 bases between. CDR3 sequence (DNA): TGTGCCAGCATCCTTTTAGTCGGGGGGCGTAATGAGCAGTTCTTC. Its protein product is CASILLVGGRNEQFF.

This clonotype was found a few times. The chain uses TRBV28 and TRBJ1-5; weak D call: TRBD1 (6 bases). The CDR3 sequence is 16 residues long. Germline loops: CDR1 MDHEN, CDR2 SYDVKM. Trimming removed 5 bases from V and 2 bases from J, with 16 bases in between. The DNA of the CDR3 is TGTGCCAGCAGTCCCCAGGAGGGGGTGGGCAATCAGCCCCAGCATTTT. Translation: CASSPQEGVGNQPQHF.

Ten or more counts support this clonotype. This sequence joins TRBV6-1 and TRBJ1-4; 9 bases line up with TRBD1. Germline V gives CDR1 MNHNS, CDR2 SASEGT. The V gene end was trimmed by 6 bases and the J gene end by 6 bases; junction bases not matched to a gene: 8. The CDR3 extends over 15 amino acids. CDR3 sequence reads: CASRDRDRDHEKLFF. CDR3 DNA sequence: TGTGCCAGCAGGGACCGGGACAGGGACCATGAAAAACTGTTTTTT.

The sample holds a few counts of this clonotype. This rearrangement joins TRBV6-2 or TRBV6-3 to TRBJ2-1; D gene unclear. The length of the CDR3 is 14 residues. The germline CDR1 and CDR2 sequences are MNHEY and SVGEGT. Trimming took 0 bases from V and 7 from J, leaving 10 bases between them. CDR3 nucleotides: TGTGCCAGCAGTTACTCTCCAGACCGTAATGAGCAGTTCTTC. This encodes CASSYSPDRNEQFF.

In nucleotides, the CDR3 is TGCAGTGCTAGGGACAGTAGCACAGATACGCAGTATTTT. It specifies CSARDSSTDTQYF. The chain joins TRBV20-1 to TRBJ2-3; possibly TRBD1 for D (6 bases). CDR3 length: 13 residues. Trimming left V 3 bases short and J 0 bases short, with 7 bases between. The germline gives CDR1 DFQATT, CDR2 SNEGSKA (reference sequence).

The V and J genes are TRBV6-1 and TRBJ1-2; the D is unclear. There are 15 residues in the CDR3. Trimming removed 0 bases at V and 2 bases at J, with 10 bases between. CDR1 is MNHNS and CDR2 is SASEGT in the germline V gene. Written as DNA, the CDR3 is TGTGCCAGCAGTGAAGCAAGCATGGGGAACTATGGCTACACCTTC. The encoded protein is CASSEASMGNYGYTF.

The genes are TRBV18 and TRBJ1-1; TRBD1 matches 9 bases. CDR3 length: 13 amino acids. Unmatched junction bases numbered 8, after V lost 5 bases and J lost 10 bases. The V gene's germline CDR1 is KGHSH and CDR2 LQKENI. The CDR3 coding sequence is TGTGCCAGCTCAGGGGACAGGGCCGAGGGAGCTTTCTTT. Translation gives CASSGDRAEGAFF. The full variable domain, rest sourced from reference TRBV18 and TRBJ1-1, is NAGVMQNPRHLVRRRGQEARLRCSPMKGHSHVYWYRQLPEEGLKFMVYLQKENIIDESGMPKERFSAEFPKEGPSILRIQQVVRGDSAAYFCASSGDRAEGAFFGQGTRLTVV.

This clonotype was detected ten times or more. The chain joins TRBV19 to TRBJ2-1; tentative D call: TRBD2 (6 bases). V lost 9 bases and J lost 6, with 18 bases in between. The CDR3 contains 14 residues. Germline V CDR1 and CDR2: LNHDA, SQIVND (reference sequence). CDR3 in amino acids: CASAGMRRANEQFF. Written as DNA, the CDR3 is TGTGCCAGCGCGGGAATGAGGCGGGCCAATGAGCAGTTCTTC.

In this sample, this clonotype turned up many times. The chain couples TRBV7-6 to TRBJ1-3; the D gene is possibly TRBD1 (5 bases). CDR3 length equals 15 residues. The germline V gene has CDR1 SGHVS and CDR2 FNYEAQ. The V end was cut by 5 bases, the J end by 4 bases, with 15 bases between. The CDR3 coding sequence is TGTGCCAGCAGCCTGCAGGGTGATTCCGGAAACACCATATATTTT. It specifies CASSLQGDSGNTIYF.

This clonotype was observed at least ten times. The chain uses TRBV5-1 and TRBJ2-7; D possibly corresponds to TRBD2 (6 bases). The CDR3 is 13 residues long. Germline V lookup: CDR1 SGHRS, CDR2 YFSETQ. V was shortened by 5 bases and J by 0 bases, with 9 bases between the two germline ends. The chain's CDR3 is CASSRESSYEQYF. For the CDR3, the DNA is TGCGCCAGCAGTCGGGAGTCCTCCTACGAGCAGTACTTC.